The rows below give T cell receptor beta chains drawn from one sample of a study of CD8+ T cells in alopecia areata. This table comes from immunoSEQ multiplex PCR, and its TCRdb copy is limited to in-frame clones, with some not included. The data hold 150,000 to 200,000 clones, with 40% to 65% observed a single time. The source was CD8+ T cells sorted from blood, collected around week 54, from a patient treated with tofacitinib. These receptors came from a human donor with alopecia areata. The CDR3 runs from the conserved cysteine through the conserved F or W. Each record gives: J gene, V gene, clone size, D gene, CDR3 protein, CDR3 DNA. The D gene is left open where the match is weak. Not every row has a clone size; where given, it reads once, few, many or a size class.

TRBJ2-3 | TRBV14 | few | . | CASSQALTDTQYF | TGTGCCAGCAGCCAAGCCCTCACAGATACGCAGTATTTT
TRBJ2-7 | TRBV7-2 | . | . | CASSLESTAESSYEQYF | TGTGCCAGCAGCTTAGAGTCGACAGCTGAATCGTCCTACGAGCAGTACTTC
TRBJ2-7 | TRBV27 | . | . | CASMDGLYEQYF | TGTGCCAGCATGGATGGGCTATACGAGCAGTACTTC
TRBJ1-2 | TRBV25-1 | few | . | CASSGGYAYGYTF | TGTGCCAGCAGTGGGGGTTACGCCTATGGCTACACCTTC
TRBJ2-7 | TRBV7-9 | . | . | CASSLEPGARAEQYF | TGTGCCAGCAGCTTAGAACCGGGGGCCCGCGCGGAGCAGTACTTC
TRBJ2-6 | TRBV4-3 | . | TRBD2 | CASSQDGEGPGANVLTF | TGCGCCAGCAGCCAAGATGGGGAGGGGCCTGGGGCCAACGTCCTGACTTTC
TRBJ1-1 | TRBV7-2 | . | TRBD1 | CASSLGGGWEAFF | TGTGCCAGCAGCTTAGGAGGGGGCTGGGAAGCTTTCTTT
TRBJ2-1 | TRBV7-9 | few | . | CASSLVEGVSYNEQFF | TGTGCCAGCAGCTTAGTCGAGGGGGTAAGCTACAATGAGCAGTTCTTC
TRBJ1-5 | TRBV5-6 | . | . | CASSAGPRNQPQHF | TGTGCCAGCAGCGCGGGTCCTCGAAATCAGCCCCAGCATTTT
TRBJ2-2 | TRBV4-3 | . | . | CASSQDLEQGYTGELFF | TGCGCCAGCAGCCAAGATCTCGAACAGGGTTACACCGGGGAGCTGTTTTTT
TRBJ1-6 | TRBV27 | . | . | CASSFGPGSNSPLHF | TGTGCCAGCAGTTTTGGCCCGGGATCGAATTCACCCCTCCACTTT
TRBJ2-1 | TRBV5-6 | . | . | CASSLEGGSYNEQFF | TGTGCCAGCAGCCTGGAGGGGGGCTCCTACAATGAGCAGTTCTTC
TRBJ2-5 | TRBV11-1 | . | . | CASSTRTSNWETQYF | TGTGCCAGCAGCACCCGGACAAGTAACTGGGAGACCCAGTACTTC
TRBJ2-5 | TRBV9 | . | TRBD1 | CASSVPVHGTGVEETQYF | TGTGCCAGCAGCGTACCCGTTCACGGGACAGGGGTAGAAGAGACCCAGTACTTC
TRBJ1-5 | TRBV9 | few | . | CASSSAEELNQPQHF | TGTGCCAGCAGTTCCGCGGAGGAGCTCAATCAGCCCCAGCATTTT
TRBJ2-1 | TRBV2 | . | TRBD2 | CASSDLTAGGVHEQFF | TGTGCCAGCAGTGATCTGACAGCGGGGGGAGTCCATGAGCAGTTCTTC
TRBJ1-5 | TRBV9 | . | . | CASSEGWSNQPQHF | TGTGCCAGCAGCGAGGGATGGAGCAATCAGCCCCAGCATTTT
TRBJ1-1 | TRBV6-4 | . | . | CASSEYEDRSTEAFF | TGTGCCAGCAGTGAATATGAGGACCGGAGCACTGAAGCTTTCTTT
TRBJ2-7 | TRBV29-1 | few | TRBD2 | CSVEGDGVAGYEQYF | TGCAGCGTTGAAGGAGACGGGGTAGCGGGGTACGAGCAGTACTTC
TRBJ2-2 | TRBV9 | . | . | CASSVDVTGELFF | TGTGCCAGCAGCGTAGATGTCACCGGGGAGCTGTTTTTT
TRBJ2-7 | TRBV5-6 | . | TRBD1 | CASSGSTGYVEQYF | TGTGCCAGCAGCGGATCGACAGGGTATGTCGAGCAGTACTTC
TRBJ2-2 | TRBV19 | . | . | CASSIGSNTGELFF | TGTGCCAGTAGTATTGGTAGCAACACCGGGGAGCTGTTTTTT
TRBJ2-1 | TRBV29-1 | . | . | CSVYVGNEQFF | TGCAGCGTTTATGTGGGTAATGAGCAGTTCTTC
TRBJ1-2 | TRBV29-1 | . | . | CSAGTNDGYTF | TGCAGCGCTGGCACAAACGATGGCTACACCTTC
TRBJ2-7 | TRBV5-6 | few | TRBD1 | CASSFLLGQGPTYEQYF | TGTGCCAGCAGCTTCTTACTTGGACAGGGACCGACCTACGAGCAGTACTTC
TRBJ1-1 | TRBV27 | . | TRBD1 | CASSWTGPNTEAFF | TGTGCCAGCAGCTGGACAGGACCGAACACTGAAGCTTTCTTT
TRBJ2-2 | TRBV9 | . | . | CASSVGPVPAAGELFF | TGTGCCAGCAGCGTAGGTCCAGTCCCGGCCGCCGGGGAGCTGTTTTTT
TRBJ1-2 | TRBV29-1 | . | TRBD1 | CSARDRVRPGWGYTF | TGCAGCGCCCGGGACAGGGTACGACCGGGTTGGGGCTACACCTTC
TRBJ2-7 | TRBV27 | . | . | CASGHMVGDEQYF | TGTGCCAGCGGACATATGGTTGGAGACGAGCAGTACTTC
TRBJ1-1 | TRBV29-1 | . | . | CSVTGGRGSTEAFF | TGCAGCGTTACCGGGGGACGGGGGAGCACTGAAGCTTTCTTT
TRBJ1-1 | TRBV30 | few | TRBD1 | CAWSLTGTMNTEAFF | TGTGCCTGGAGCCTGACAGGGACAATGAACACTGAAGCTTTCTTT
TRBJ2-1 | TRBV5-4 | . | TRBD2 | CASSLVGGGHSNYNEQFF | TGTGCCAGCAGCTTGGTTGGCGGGGGGCACTCTAACTACAATGAGCAGTTCTTC
TRBJ2-7 | TRBV9 | . | . | CASSVEPNGREQYF | TGTGCCAGCAGCGTAGAACCAAACGGGCGGGAGCAGTACTTC
TRBJ2-3 | TRBV6-1 | . | TRBD2 | CASSGRLAGDLDTQYF | TGTGCCAGCAGTGGCCGACTAGCGGGGGACCTGGATACGCAGTATTTT
TRBJ2-7 | TRBV10-3 | few | . | CAIGPSARGSYEQYF | TGTGCCATCGGCCCCTCGGCGCGGGGCTCCTACGAGCAGTACTTC
TRBJ2-1 | TRBV5-1 | few | TRBD2 | CASSSLAGGRNEQFF | TGCGCCAGCAGTTCTCTAGCGGGGGGGCGCAATGAGCAGTTCTTC
TRBJ2-5 | TRBV18 | . | . | CASSRGPGETQYF | TGTGCCAGCTCACGAGGCCCTGGGGAGACCCAGTACTTC
TRBJ2-5 | TRBV15 | few | TRBD2 | CATRYSGLADEETQYF | TGTGCCACCAGGTACAGCGGACTAGCGGATGAAGAGACCCAGTACTTC
TRBJ2-7 | TRBV29-1 | . | TRBD1 | CSGRDRGTYEQYF | TGCAGCGGGCGGGACAGGGGCACATACGAGCAGTACTTC
TRBJ2-5 | TRBV30 | . | . | CAWSYDRNEETQYF | TGTGCCTGGAGTTACGACAGGAATGAGGAGACCCAGTACTTC
TRBJ2-5 | TRBV9 | . | . | CASSDSLQETQYF | TGTGCCAGCAGCGACAGCCTCCAAGAGACCCAGTACTTC